A selection of T cell receptor beta chains follows, all from one sample in a study of T cell responses to AZD1222 COVID-19 vaccine. The data were produced by immunoSEQ multiplex PCR, yet TCRdb's version contains in-frame clones alone and is incomplete. The repertoire holds roughly 120,000 clones, with roughly 90% as singletons. The sequences come from peripheral blood, collected on day 0 of AZD1222 vaccination. Receptor source: an adult in good health. Both conserved end residues are part of each CDR3. Some rows mark clone size as missing; the rest say once, few, many or name a class of expanded clone.

>TRBV3-1/TRBV3-2|-
CASSQFSGTEYNEQFF
>TRBV28|-
CASRPTDRGGTEAFF
>TRBV6-5|-
CASSLTSGELETQYF
>TRBV4-1|-
CASSQRQGARGANVLTF
>TRBV28|-
CASSLLGLAGSTDTQYF
>TRBV29-1|-
CSVDGGGTEAFF
>TRBV6-5|once
CASSYRQGGTDTQYF
>TRBV27|-
CASSFQRGDTQYF
>TRBV5-1|-
CASSPFGVSGELFF
>TRBV18|once
CASSPNRGGNTIYF
>TRBV24-1|-
CATSEYGTAGRETQYF
>TRBV18|-
CASSGRGDPDPGGEQFF
>TRBV27|-
CASSSSRRMGTNYGYTF
>TRBV2|-
CASSEAGTGQNQPQHF
>TRBV6-2/TRBV6-3|-
CASSYWPLSGGANVLTF
>TRBV24-1|-
CATSDSRDRVGETQYF
>TRBV3-1/TRBV3-2|once
CACRLTGVYETQYF
>TRBV5-5|-
CASSLSAENEKLFF
>TRBV27|-
CASSPQTSGRARVGNEQFF
>TRBV9|-
CASSPGTSGRALEQYF
>TRBV11-2|-
CASSLTKSSTLNIQYF
>TRBV28|-
CASSYGTGVQPQHF
>TRBV4-2|once
CASSQGRGLHLINQPQHF
>TRBV2|-
CASKGSLLSYGYTF
>TRBV11-3|-
CASSLSQGETQYF